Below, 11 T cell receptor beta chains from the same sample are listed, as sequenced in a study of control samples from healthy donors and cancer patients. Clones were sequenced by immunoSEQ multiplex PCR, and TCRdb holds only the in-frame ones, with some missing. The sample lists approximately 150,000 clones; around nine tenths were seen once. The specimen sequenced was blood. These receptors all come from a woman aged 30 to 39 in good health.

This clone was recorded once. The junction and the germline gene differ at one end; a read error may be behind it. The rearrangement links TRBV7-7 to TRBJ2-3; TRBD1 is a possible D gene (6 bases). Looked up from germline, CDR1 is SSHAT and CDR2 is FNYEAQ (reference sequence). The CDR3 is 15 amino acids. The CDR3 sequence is CASSLGGRGTDTQYF. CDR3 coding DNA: TGTGCTAGCAGCTTAGGGGGTCGGGGCACAGATACGCAGTATTTT.

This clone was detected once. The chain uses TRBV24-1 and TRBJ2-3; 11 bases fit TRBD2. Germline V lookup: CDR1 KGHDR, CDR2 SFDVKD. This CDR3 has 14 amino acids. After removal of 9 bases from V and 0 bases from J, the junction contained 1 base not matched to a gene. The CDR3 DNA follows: TGTGCCACCCGGACTAGCGGGAGCACAGATACGCAGTATTTT. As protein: CATRTSGSTDTQYF.

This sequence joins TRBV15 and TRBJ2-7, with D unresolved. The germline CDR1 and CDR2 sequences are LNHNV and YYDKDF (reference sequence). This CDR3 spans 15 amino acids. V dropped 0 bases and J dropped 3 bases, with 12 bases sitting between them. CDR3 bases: TGTGCCACCAGCAGAGATAAACGACTCCACTACGAGCAGTACTTC. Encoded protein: CATSRDKRLHYEQYF.

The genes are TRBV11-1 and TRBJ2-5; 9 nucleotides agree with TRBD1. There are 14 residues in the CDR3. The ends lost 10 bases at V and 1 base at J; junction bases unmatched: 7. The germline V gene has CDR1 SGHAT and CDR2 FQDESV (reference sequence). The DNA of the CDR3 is TGTGCCATAGCCCCGGACAGGGGCCAAGAGACCCAGTACTTC. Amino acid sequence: CAIAPDRGQETQYF.

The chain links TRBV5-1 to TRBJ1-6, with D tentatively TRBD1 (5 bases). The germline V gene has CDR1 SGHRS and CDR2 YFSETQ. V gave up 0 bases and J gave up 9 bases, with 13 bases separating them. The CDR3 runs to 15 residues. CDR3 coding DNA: TGCGCCAGCAGCTTGGAGCCAGGGTCCGGTTCACCCCTCCACTTT. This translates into CASSLEPGSGSPLHF.

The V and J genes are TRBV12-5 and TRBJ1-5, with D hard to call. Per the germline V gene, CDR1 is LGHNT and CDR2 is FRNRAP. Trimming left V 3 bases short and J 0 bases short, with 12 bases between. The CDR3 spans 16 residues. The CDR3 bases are TGTGCTAGTGGTTTAGGGCAGATATATAGCAATCAGCCCCAGCATTTT. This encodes CASGLGQIYSNQPQHF.

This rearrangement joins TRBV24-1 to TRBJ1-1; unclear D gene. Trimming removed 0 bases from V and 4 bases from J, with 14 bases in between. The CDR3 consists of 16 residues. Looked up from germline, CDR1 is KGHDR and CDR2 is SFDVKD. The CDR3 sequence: CATSDLLAGWSTEAFF. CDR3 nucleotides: TGTGCCACCAGTGATTTGCTCGCGGGTTGGAGCACTGAAGCTTTCTTT.

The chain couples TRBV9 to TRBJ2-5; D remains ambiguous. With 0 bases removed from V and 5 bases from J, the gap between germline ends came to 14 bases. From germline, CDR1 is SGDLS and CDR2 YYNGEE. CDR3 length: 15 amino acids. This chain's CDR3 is CASSVAPQRWETQYF. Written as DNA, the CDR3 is TGTGCCAGCAGCGTAGCCCCCCAGCGTTGGGAGACCCAGTACTTC.

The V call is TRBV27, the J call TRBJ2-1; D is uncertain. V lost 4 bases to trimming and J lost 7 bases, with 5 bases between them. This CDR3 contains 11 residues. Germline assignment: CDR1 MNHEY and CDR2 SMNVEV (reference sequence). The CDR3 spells CASSWGNEQFF. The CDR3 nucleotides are TGTGCCAGCAGTTGGGGTAATGAGCAGTTCTTC.

CDR3: CASSLARRTGGLHEQYF. The CDR3, as DNA: TGTGCCAGCAGCTTAGCGCGAAGGACAGGGGGGCTCCACGAGCAGTACTTC. The chain couples TRBV7-2 to TRBJ2-7; 10 bases match TRBD1. CDR3 length: 17 amino acids. CDR1 is SGHTA, CDR2 FQGNSA, per germline. V lost 0 bases, J lost 5 bases, and 10 bases stayed unmatched. The full variable domain, rest sourced from reference TRBV7-2 and TRBJ2-7, is GAGVSQSPSNKVTEKGKDVELRCDPISGHTALYWYRQSLGQGLEFLIYFQGNSAPDKSGLPSDRFSAERTGGSVSTLTIQRTQQEDSAVYLCASSLARRTGGLHEQYFGPGTRLTVT.

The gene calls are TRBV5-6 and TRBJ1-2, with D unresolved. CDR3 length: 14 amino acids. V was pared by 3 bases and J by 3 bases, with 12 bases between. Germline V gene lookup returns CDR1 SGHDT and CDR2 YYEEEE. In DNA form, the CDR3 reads TGTGCCAGCAGCTCCGCCTCCCTGGACTATGGCTACACCTTC. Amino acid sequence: CASSSASLDYGYTF.